This TCR beta chain was recovered during a study of regulatory T cells in long-lasting Graves disease. Overall study: Persistent Graves' disease required over 5 years of antithyroid drugs and positive TSH receptor antibodies.

This clonotype was picked up a small number of times. The TCR beta library used iRepertoire HTBI primers with Arm-PCR amplification of CDR3. TCRdb ran MiXCR on the multiplex PCR reads and lists one entry per CDR3 protein. The table records around 300,000 distinct CDR3 sequences, approximately 20% of them present only once. The time point here: persistent/refractory GD, antithyroid drugs over 5 years with positive TRAb. TCR sequences were obtained from RNA taken from PBMCs. The authors diagnosed Graves' disease using American Thyroid Association guidelines. The sample in question was peripheral blood mononuclear cells (PBMCs), obtained when the disease was refractory, from a patient treated with antithyroid drugs. The source is a female donor with Graves disease.

CDR3 residues: CSVVRTGSYEQYF. CDR3 coding DNA: TGCAGCGTTGTTAGGACAGGGTCCTACGAGCAGTACTTC. This rearrangement joins TRBV29-1 to TRBJ2-7; 8 nucleotides align to TRBD1. CDR1 SQVTM and CDR2 ANQGSEA come from the germline V gene. The CDR3 spans 13 residues. V lost 4 bases to trimming and J lost 1 base; unmatched junction nucleotides: 3.